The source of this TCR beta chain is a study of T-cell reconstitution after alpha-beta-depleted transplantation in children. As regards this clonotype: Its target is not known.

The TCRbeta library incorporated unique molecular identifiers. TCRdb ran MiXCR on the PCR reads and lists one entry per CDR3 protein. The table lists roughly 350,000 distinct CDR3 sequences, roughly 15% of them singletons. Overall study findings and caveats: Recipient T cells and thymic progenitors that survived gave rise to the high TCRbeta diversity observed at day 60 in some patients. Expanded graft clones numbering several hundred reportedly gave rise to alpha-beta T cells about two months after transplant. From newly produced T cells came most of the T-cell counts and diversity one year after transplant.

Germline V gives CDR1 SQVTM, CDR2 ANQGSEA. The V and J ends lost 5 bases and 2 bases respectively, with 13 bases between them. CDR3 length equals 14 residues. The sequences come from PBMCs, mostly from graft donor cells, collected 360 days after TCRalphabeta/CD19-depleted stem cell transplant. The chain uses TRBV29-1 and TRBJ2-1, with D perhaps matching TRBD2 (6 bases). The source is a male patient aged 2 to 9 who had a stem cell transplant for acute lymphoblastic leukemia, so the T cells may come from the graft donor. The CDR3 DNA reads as TGCAGCGTTCGGCGGGACTCTCCCTACAATGAGCAGTTCTTC. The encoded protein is CSVRRDSPYNEQFF.